The 4 T cell receptor beta chains reported below all come from one sample, sequenced in a study of T cell responses to AZD1222 COVID-19 vaccine (dated by TCRdb to the early 2020s). Libraries were made using the immunoSEQ multiplex PCR assay. TCRdb retrieved this table from immuneACCESS and kept in-frame rearrangements only. Not all clones are present; in checked studies, unresolved V genes account for under half, and no reason is known for the remainder. The sample table records 100,000 to 150,000 clones; 80% to 95% of these occur just once. Of the sample, 4.4% is held by the ten largest clones. Read against the paper, the sample's time point label means: baseline before first vaccination. The treatment or condition tag for this specimen amounts to: meningococcal conjugate vaccine given as trial control. Sequenced material: peripheral blood, taken on day 0 of MenACWY control vaccination. These receptors came from an adult in good health.

The gene calls are TRBV9 and TRBJ2-2; possible D gene TRBD2, 6 bases. Germline assignment: CDR1 SGDLS and CDR2 YYNGEE. Deletions cut 3 bases from V and 0 bases from J, with 9 bases between. CDR3 length equals 15 residues. The DNA of the CDR3 is TGTGCCAGCAGCGAGACGGGAGCGAACACCGGGGAGCTGTTTTTT. Protein sequence: CASSETGANTGELFF.

The CDR3: CASSQDLSLAGPVQYF. CDR3 nucleotide sequence: TGCGCCAGCAGCCAAGATCTTAGTCTAGCAGGTCCCGTTCAGTACTTC. The genes are TRBV4-1 and TRBJ2-7; the D gene is possibly TRBD2 (5 bases). Trimming stripped 0 bases from V and 10 bases from J, with 22 bases between. The CDR3 is made up of 16 amino acids. Germline V gives CDR1 MGHRA, CDR2 YSYEKL.

The CDR3 nucleotides are TGTGCCAGCAGCCAGTTAGACAGGGGCAATCAGCCCCAGCATTTT. It yields the protein CASSQLDRGNQPQHF. V usage is TRBV4-2 and J usage is TRBJ1-5, with 7 bases matching TRBD1. CDR3 length equals 15 residues. The germline V gene has CDR1 LGHNA and CDR2 YNFKEQ. With 3 bases clipped from V and 2 bases from J, the junction kept 4 bases outside the gene matches.

This chain connects TRBV19 to TRBJ1-1; 10 positions agree with TRBD1. Germline CDR1 is LNHDA and CDR2 is SQIVND (reference sequence). J gave up 0 bases and V 4 bases, and 2 bases lay outside the gene matches. The CDR3 has 15 residues. Written as DNA, the CDR3 is TGTGCCAGTAGTACCGGGACAGGGGTGAACACTGAAGCTTTCTTT. Translated, it gives CASSTGTGVNTEAFF.